These 22 T cell receptor beta chains were all obtained from the same sample, sequenced in a study of blood T cell repertoires in COVID-19. The table came from immunoSEQ multiplex PCR; TCRdb's copy has only in-frame clones and leaves some out. The table records 200,000 to 250,000 clones, around 82% of them present only once. Specimen: peripheral blood. The receptors originated from a human donor in a cohort sampled during active COVID-19.

V and J are TRBV4-2 and TRBJ2-1; 7 bases match TRBD2. The V gene end was trimmed by 0 bases and the J gene end by 6 bases; junction bases not matched to a gene: 11. This CDR3 spans 17 amino acids. Per germline, CDR1 LGHNA and CDR2 YNFKEQ. The CDR3 region is CASSQEGGSGVSNEQFF. The CDR3 DNA is TGTGCCAGCAGCCAAGAGGGAGGGAGCGGGGTTAGCAATGAGCAGTTCTTC.

The CDR3 DNA follows: TGTGCCAGCAGCCGGGACAGGGGGCGGTCCGGGGAGCTGTTTTTT. Translation gives CASSRDRGRSGELFF. The chain employs TRBV6-5 and TRBJ2-2; TRBD1 agrees at 12 bases. Germline assignment: CDR1 MNHEY and CDR2 SVGAGI. The junction had 5 bases not matched to a gene; V was cut back by 6 bases and J by 6 bases. This CDR3 has 15 residues.

CDR3: CASSFGQGAFYEQYF. Written as DNA, the CDR3 is TGTGCCAGCAGTTTTGGACAGGGTGCGTTCTACGAGCAGTACTTC. The rearrangement joins TRBV27 to TRBJ2-7; TRBD1 agrees at 8 bases. V lost 3 bases and J lost 3; bases outside the gene matches: 7. Germline V gene data show CDR1 as MNHEY and CDR2 as SMNVEV (reference sequence). This CDR3 region has 15 residues.

The CDR3 DNA reads as TGTGCCAGCAGCTCGGGACAGTTCACTGAAGCTTTCTTT. Its translation: CASSSGQFTEAFF. The chain employs TRBV14 and TRBJ1-1, with 7 bases lining up with TRBD1. CDR1 is SGHDN and CDR2 is FVKESK in the germline V gene. The CDR3 is made up of 13 amino acids. V lost 5 bases and J lost 4; bases outside the gene matches: 4.

In this sample, this clone turned up once. This chain's CDR3 is CASSWDRAYNEQFF. The CDR3 DNA sequence: TGTGCCAGCAGTTGGGACAGGGCCTACAATGAGCAGTTCTTC. The chain joins TRBV6-5 to TRBJ2-1; TRBD1 aligns across 9 bases. Germline-derived CDR1 and CDR2 are MNHEY and SVGAGI. There are 14 residues in the CDR3. Losses at the gene ends were 4 bases for V and 2 bases for J; bases not matched to a gene: 0.

The chain joins TRBV6-5 to TRBJ2-1, with a possible D match to TRBD1 (6 bases). The ends were cut back, 6 bases at V and 6 bases at J, with 12 bases in the middle. This CDR3 contains 13 residues. Germline values: CDR1 MNHEY, CDR2 SVGAGI. CDR3 in DNA: TGTGCCAGCAGAAACCAGGGGATCAATGAGCAGTTCTTC. Its protein is CASRNQGINEQFF.

Of note for this clone: The same CDR3 is also encoded by other DNA sequences in this sample. This chain uses TRBV18 with TRBJ1-5; D remains ambiguous. V dropped 3 bases and J dropped 7 bases, with 10 bases sitting between them. The germline V gene encodes CDR1 KGHSH and CDR2 LQKENI. The CDR3 loop spans 13 amino acids. CDR3 residues: CASSPGGGQPQHF. CDR3 sequence (DNA): TGTGCCAGCTCACCGGGAGGCGGCCAGCCCCAGCATTTT.

This clone was detected once. The V call is TRBV4-1, the J call TRBJ1-2, with D possibly being TRBD1 (6 bases). The V end lost 0 bases, the J end lost 4 bases, and 12 bases lay between the germline ends. Germline V gene lookup returns CDR1 MGHRA and CDR2 YSYEKL. This CDR3 contains 15 residues. CDR3 sequence (DNA): TGCGCCAGCAGCCAAGAGGGGGCTACGGTCTATGGCTACACCTTC. Protein product: CASSQEGATVYGYTF.

V gene TRBV6-1 combines with J gene TRBJ1-6; the D gene is possibly TRBD1 (5 bases). This CDR3 spans 12 amino acids. Germline assignment: CDR1 MNHNS and CDR2 SASEGT. V lost 3 bases and J 8 bases, leaving 5 bases between the germline ends. CDR3 amino acids: CASSDRDSPLHF. DNA for the CDR3: TGTGCCAGCAGTGACAGGGATTCACCCCTCCACTTT.

The J gene is TRBJ2-1, the V gene TRBV4-2; TRBD2 matches at 7 bases. In germline, CDR1 is LGHNA, CDR2 YNFKEQ. CDR3 length: 14 residues. Trimming took 4 bases from V and 4 from J; bases not matched to a gene: 4. DNA for the CDR3: TGTGCCAGCAGCCGAGAAGCGGGGTACAATGAGCAGTTCTTC. This codes for CASSREAGYNEQFF.

CDR3 region: CASRGASGGSYEQYF. Here the CDR3 DNA reads TGTGCCAGCAGGGGAGCTAGCGGGGGCTCCTACGAGCAGTACTTC. The rearrangement links TRBV2 to TRBJ2-7; 10 bases line up with TRBD2. CDR3 length: 15 amino acids. V shed 6 bases, J shed 0 bases, and the junction held 5 bases outside the gene matches. Per the germline V gene, CDR1 is SNHLY and CDR2 is FYNNEI.

The chain is built from TRBV27 and TRBJ2-1; D not certain. The CDR3 totals 13 residues. Trimming left V 0 bases short and J 3 bases short, with 3 bases between. Looked up from germline, CDR1 is MNHEY and CDR2 is SMNVEV (reference sequence). This CDR3 reads CASSLSHYNEQFF. DNA for the CDR3: TGTGCCAGCAGTTTATCCCACTACAATGAGCAGTTCTTC.

This sequence joins TRBV2 and TRBJ2-5; 10 nucleotides line up with TRBD1. This CDR3 has 16 amino acids. Germline values: CDR1 SNHLY, CDR2 FYNNEI. After removal of 1 base from V and 2 bases from J, the junction contained 4 bases not matched to a gene. CDR3 coding DNA: TGTGCCAGCAGTGAAGGGACAGGGGGGAGGCAAGAGACCCAGTACTTC. Protein: CASSEGTGGRQETQYF.

The rearrangement links TRBV7-3 to TRBJ2-1; D gene unclear. Germline-derived CDR1 and CDR2 are SGHTA and FQGTGA. The length of the CDR3 is 15 residues. Deletions cut 1 base from V and 4 bases from J, with 11 bases between. Here the CDR3 DNA reads TGTGCCAGCAGCTTAAATCGTGGCCAGTACAATGAGCAGTTCTTC. Translation: CASSLNRGQYNEQFF.

The chain employs TRBV11-1 and TRBJ1-4, with 9 bases matching TRBD1. The CDR3 runs 15 residues. Germline CDR1 SGHAT, CDR2 FQDESV (reference sequence). V lost 3 bases, J lost 6 bases, and 5 bases stayed unmatched. Here the CDR3 reads CASSFQTGGYEKLFF. The CDR3 DNA sequence: TGTGCCAGCAGCTTCCAGACAGGGGGATATGAAAAACTGTTTTTT.

The chain recombines TRBV7-2 with TRBJ1-5, with TRBD1 as a possible D gene (5 bases). Deletions cut 5 bases from V and 2 bases from J, with 22 bases between. The CDR3 covers 18 residues. CDR1 and CDR2 from the germline V gene are SGHTA and FQGNSA. The CDR3 region has the DNA TGTGCCAGCAGCCGTGGGTTGGGCAGGGCGAATGGCAATCAGCCCCAGCATTTT. Residues: CASSRGLGRANGNQPQHF. Drawing the rest from reference TRBV7-2 and TRBJ1-5, the complete variable domain is GAGVSQSPSNKVTEKGKDVELRCDPISGHTALYWYRQSLGQGLEFLIYFQGNSAPDKSGLPSDRFSAERTGGSVSTLTIQRTQQEDSAVYLCASSRGLGRANGNQPQHFGDGTRLSIL.

This clone was detected many times. V and J are TRBV4-3 and TRBJ1-2, with D possibly TRBD1 on 5 matching bases. The CDR3 runs 15 residues. Deletions cut 4 bases from V and 0 bases from J, with 12 bases between. The germline V gene encodes CDR1 LGHNA and CDR2 YSLEER. Here the CDR3 reads CASSRAGIANYGYTF. The DNA for the CDR3 is TGCGCCAGCAGCCGGGCAGGGATAGCTAACTATGGCTACACCTTC.

The chain employs TRBV7-2 and TRBJ1-2; D ambiguous. V was clipped by 5 bases and J by 8 bases, with 12 bases between them. The CDR3 covers 12 residues. Germline V gene lookup returns CDR1 SGHTA and CDR2 FQGNSA. The CDR3 spells CASSRTNRGYTF. CDR3 coding DNA: TGTGCCAGCAGCCGAACAAACCGCGGCTACACCTTC.

V usage is TRBV4-2 and J usage is TRBJ2-7; 8 bases map to TRBD1. This CDR3 region has 17 residues. Germline values: CDR1 LGHNA, CDR2 YNFKEQ. Germline trimming cut 0 bases from V and 0 bases from J; bases unmatched to any gene: 7. CDR3 nucleotides: TGTGCCAGCAGCCAAGATAGGGGACAGGACAGCTCCTACGAGCAGTACTTC. Translation: CASSQDRGQDSSYEQYF.

The CDR3 DNA sequence: TGCGCCAGCAGCCAAGAACGGGGGGATCACACCGGGGAGCTGTTTTTT. Translated: CASSQERGDHTGELFF. The genes are TRBV4-1 and TRBJ2-2, with 7 bases aligning to TRBD2. The length of the CDR3 is 16 residues. J gave up 3 bases and V 0 bases, and 4 bases lay outside the gene matches. Germline V lookup: CDR1 MGHRA, CDR2 YSYEKL.

The chain couples TRBV5-1 to TRBJ2-5; tentative D call: TRBD2 (6 bases). This CDR3 has 14 residues. In germline, CDR1 is SGHRS, CDR2 YFSETQ. Trimming removed 3 bases at V and 4 bases at J, with 13 bases between. Written as DNA, the CDR3 is TGCGCCAGCAGCTCCGGCGGGGCCCCAGAGACCCAGTACTTC. Translated: CASSSGGAPETQYF.

The V call is TRBV10-3, the J call TRBJ1-3, with D uncertain. The germline V gene has CDR1 ENHRY and CDR2 SYGVKD. Trimming cost V 0 bases and J 4 bases, with 13 bases left between them. The length of the CDR3 is 16 residues. CDR3: CAISESTGVGGNTIYF. The CDR3 DNA reads as TGTGCCATCAGTGAGTCGACCGGGGTAGGCGGAAACACCATATATTTT.